One and the same sample provided the 15 T cell receptor beta chains below, sequenced in a study of shared clonotypes between healthy human individuals. The table came from immunoSEQ multiplex PCR; TCRdb's copy has only in-frame clones and leaves some out. The data hold more than 550,000 clones, with around 70% observed a single time. What was sequenced was memory CD4+ T cells sorted from blood. Subset described: CD45RA-negative fraction. These receptors all stem from a woman in her twenties or thirties in good health.

This clone was seen a few times. The V and J genes are TRBV5-5 and TRBJ2-7; D unresolved. V was trimmed by 5 bases and J by 0 bases, leaving 18 bases between them. Germline V gene data show CDR1 as SGHKS and CDR2 as YYEKEE (reference sequence). The CDR3 sequence is 16 residues long. For the CDR3, the DNA is TGTGCCAGCAGGGGAAGAACAGCAGCCCTCTCCTACGAGCAGTACTTC. It translates to CASRGRTAALSYEQYF.

V gene TRBV7-2 combines with J gene TRBJ2-1; D is uncertain. The CDR3 is 13 amino acids. Trimming took 2 bases from V and 6 from J, leaving 8 bases between them. Germline CDR1 is SGHTA and CDR2 is FQGNSA. CDR3 residues: CASSLRSSNEQFF. In DNA form, the CDR3 reads TGTGCCAGCAGCTTAAGGTCGTCCAATGAGCAGTTCTTC.

V gene TRBV11-1 combines with J gene TRBJ1-1; D remains ambiguous. This CDR3 has 13 amino acids. V lost 1 base and J 2 bases, leaving 5 bases between the germline ends. CDR1 is SGHAT and CDR2 is FQDESV in the germline V gene (reference sequence). This CDR3 reads CASSLDLNTEAFF. The CDR3 DNA reads as TGTGCCAGCAGCTTAGATCTTAACACTGAAGCTTTCTTT. Using reference TRBV11-1 and TRBJ1-1 for the parts outside the CDR3, the full variable domain is EAEVAQSPRYKITEKSQAVAFWCDPISGHATLYWYRQILGQGPELLVQFQDESVVDDSQLPKDRFSAERLKGVDSTLKIQPAELGDSAMYLCASSLDLNTEAFFGQGTRLTVV.

The chain is built from TRBV5-5 and TRBJ2-1; D perhaps matches TRBD1 (6 bases). CDR1 and CDR2 (germline): SGHKS, YYEKEE (reference sequence). Trimming pared 2 bases from V and 9 bases from J, leaving 9 bases between. The CDR3 has 12 residues. The DNA of the CDR3 is TGTGCCAGCAGCTTACAGGGAACTGAGCAGTTCTTC. This codes for CASSLQGTEQFF.

V usage is TRBV7-8 and J usage is TRBJ2-2, with 8 bases that match TRBD1. The germline gives CDR1 SGHVS, CDR2 FQNEAQ. The CDR3 covers 16 residues. With 5 bases clipped from V and 1 base from J, the junction kept 6 bases outside the gene matches. The CDR3 region is CASSLQGAMNTGELFF. In DNA form, the CDR3 reads TGTGCCAGCAGCCTGCAGGGGGCGATGAACACCGGGGAGCTGTTTTTT.

This rearrangement joins TRBV28 to TRBJ2-7; D gene uncertain. Trimming removed 6 bases from V and 0 bases from J, with 27 bases in between. CDR3 length: 19 amino acids. Germline CDR1 is MDHEN and CDR2 is SYDVKM. The CDR3 is CASSLEPLILSVSSYEQYF. The CDR3 DNA reads TGTGCCAGCAGCCTGGAACCCCTGATCTTATCGGTGAGCTCCTACGAGCAGTACTTC.

The genes are TRBV7-9 and TRBJ2-3, with D uncertain. The V and J ends lost 0 bases and 3 bases respectively, with 4 bases between them. The germline V gene has CDR1 SEHNR and CDR2 FQNEAQ (reference sequence). This CDR3 is built from 13 residues. The chain's CDR3 is CASSLAQTDTQYF. Written as DNA, the CDR3 is TGTGCCAGCAGCTTAGCCCAGACAGATACGCAGTATTTT.

The V and J genes are TRBV27 and TRBJ2-2, with 8 bases identical to TRBD2. After removal of 8 bases from V and 8 bases from J, the junction contained 22 bases not matched to a gene. The CDR3 has 18 amino acids. In germline, CDR1 is MNHEY, CDR2 SMNVEV (reference sequence). The DNA for the CDR3 is TGTGCCAGCCGTCCGACCTTAGGGAGCGGGAGTGTGGGTGGGGAGCTGTTTTTT. Protein: CASRPTLGSGSVGGELFF.

This chain links TRBV6-1 with TRBJ2-3; 10 nucleotides align to TRBD2. The CDR3 loop spans 16 amino acids. Trimming at V came to 0 bases and at J to 6 bases, leaving 6 bases not matched to a gene. The germline gives CDR1 MNHNS, CDR2 SASEGT. The CDR3 nucleotides are TGTGCCAGCAGTGAAGCGGCTAGCGGGAGTGGGGATACGCAGTATTTT. Its translation: CASSEAASGSGDTQYF.

The CDR3 is CASSLAPQRGSGTHAYEQYF. The CDR3 DNA reads TGTGCCAGCAGCTTAGCCCCGCAGCGGGGTTCGGGAACACACGCCTACGAGCAGTACTTC. This chain links TRBV7-2 with TRBJ2-7, with 7 bases lining up with TRBD2. V shed 0 bases, J shed 2 bases, and the junction held 19 bases outside the gene matches. The CDR3 consists of 20 residues. Looked up from germline, CDR1 is SGHTA and CDR2 is FQGNSA.

The CDR3 nucleotides read TGTGCTAGTGCCCCGGGAAGGGATCAGCCCCAGCATTTT. It specifies CASAPGRDQPQHF. The V and J genes are TRBV12-5 and TRBJ1-5; D gene unclear. Per germline, CDR1 LGHNT and CDR2 FRNRAP. The CDR3 extends over 13 amino acids. Trimming stripped 7 bases from V and 5 bases from J, with 12 bases between.

A few counts support this clone. The chain is built from TRBV11-3 and TRBJ1-5; 7 bases agree with TRBD1. J gave up 2 bases and V 2 bases, and 0 bases lay outside the gene matches. The CDR3 loop spans 14 amino acids. Germline-derived CDR1 and CDR2 are SGHNT and YENEEA. Here the CDR3 reads CASSLTGGNQPQHF. CDR3 nucleotide sequence: TGTGCCAGCAGCTTAACAGGGGGCAATCAGCCCCAGCATTTT. The variable domain in full, with the rest retrieved from reference TRBV11-3 and TRBJ1-5, is EAGVVQSPRYKIIEKKQPVAFWCNPISGHNTLYWYLQNLGQGPELLIRYENEEAVDDSQLPKDRFSAERLKGVDSTLKIQPAELGDSAVYLCASSLTGGNQPQHFGDGTRLSIL.

J is TRBJ2-2 and V is TRBV5-1; TRBD2 matches at 7 bases. V gave up 2 bases and J gave up 2 bases; unmatched junction bases: 3. Germline CDR1 and CDR2: SGHRS and YFSETQ. The CDR3 has 15 amino acids. The CDR3 nucleotides are TGCGCCAGCAGCTTTAGCGGGCCTAACACCGGGGAGCTGTTTTTT. Translation: CASSFSGPNTGELFF.

A remark on this clone: Other DNA sequences in the sample encode the same CDR3. The V gene is TRBV18, the J gene TRBJ1-1; no reliable D call. Germline assignment: CDR1 KGHSH and CDR2 LQKENI. V gave up 3 bases and J gave up 1 base, with 6 bases separating them. The CDR3 spans 13 residues. The CDR3 region is CASSPPANTEAFF. The CDR3 coding sequence is TGTGCCAGCTCACCCCCAGCGAACACTGAAGCTTTCTTT.

V and J are TRBV6-5 and TRBJ2-3, with 7 bases that match TRBD2. There are 15 residues in the CDR3. With 6 bases clipped from V and 6 bases from J, the junction kept 12 bases outside the gene matches. In germline, CDR1 is MNHEY, CDR2 SVGAGI. The CDR3 is CASRRTGTNSDTQYF. The CDR3 coding sequence is TGTGCCAGCAGGCGAACCGGGACTAATTCCGATACGCAGTATTTT.